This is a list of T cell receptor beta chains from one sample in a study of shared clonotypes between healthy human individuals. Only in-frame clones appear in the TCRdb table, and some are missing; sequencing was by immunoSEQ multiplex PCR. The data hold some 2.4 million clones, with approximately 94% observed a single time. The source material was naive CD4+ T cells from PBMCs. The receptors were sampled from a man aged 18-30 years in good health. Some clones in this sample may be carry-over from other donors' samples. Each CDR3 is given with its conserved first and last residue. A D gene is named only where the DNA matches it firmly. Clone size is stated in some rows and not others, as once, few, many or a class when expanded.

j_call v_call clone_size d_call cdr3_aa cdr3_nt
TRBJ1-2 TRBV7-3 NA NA CASSLTGGNYGYTF TGTGCCAGCAGCTTAACAGGGGGGAACTATGGCTACACCTTC
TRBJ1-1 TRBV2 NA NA CASTLNTEAFF TGTGCCAGCACGCTGAACACTGAAGCTTTCTTT
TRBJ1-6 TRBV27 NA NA CASSLILGGSPLHF TGTGCCAGCAGTTTAATCCTGGGCGGTTCACCCCTCCACTTT
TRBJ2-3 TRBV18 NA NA CASSPPATDTQYF TGTGCCAGCTCGCCTCCAGCGACAGATACGCAGTATTTT
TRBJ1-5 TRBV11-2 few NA CASSLAGLNQPQHF TGTGCCAGCAGCTTAGCGGGACTTAATCAGCCCCAGCATTTT
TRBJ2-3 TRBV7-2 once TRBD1 CASSSQGVVADTQYF TGTGCCAGCAGCTCCCAGGGGGTGGTTGCAGATACGCAGTATTTT
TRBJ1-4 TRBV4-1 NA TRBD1 CASSHYGTGRQKLFF TGCGCCAGCAGCCATTACGGGACAGGGCGGCAAAAACTGTTTTTT
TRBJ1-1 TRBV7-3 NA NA CASSPQGNTEAFF TGTGCCAGCAGCCCCCAGGGGAACACTGAAGCTTTCTTT
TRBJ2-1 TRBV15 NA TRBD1 CATSRWGPGQDNEQFF TGTGCCACCAGCAGATGGGGACCGGGACAGGATAATGAGCAGTTCTTC
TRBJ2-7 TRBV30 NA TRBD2 CAWGSGRYEQYF TGTGCCTGGGGTAGCGGGAGGTACGAGCAGTACTTC
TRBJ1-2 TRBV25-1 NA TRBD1 CASSEFRGDRASYGYTF TGTGCCAGCAGTGAATTCCGCGGGGACAGGGCATCTTATGGCTACACCTTC
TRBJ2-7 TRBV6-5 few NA CASSNSYEQYF TGTGCCAGCAGTAACTCCTACGAGCAGTACTTC
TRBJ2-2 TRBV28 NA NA CASSWWGSRDGELFF TGTGCCAGCAGTTGGTGGGGGTCGCGGGACGGGGAGCTGTTTTTT
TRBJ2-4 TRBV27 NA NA CASSSKGSKNIQYF TGTGCCAGCAGTTCTAAGGGGTCCAAAAACATTCAGTACTTC
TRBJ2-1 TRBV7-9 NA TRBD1 CASSLGGQGPSYEQFF TGTGCCAGCAGCTTAGGGGGACAGGGGCCAAGCTATGAGCAGTTCTTC
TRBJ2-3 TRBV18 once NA CASSLKDPGTQYF TGTGCCAGCTCACTAAAGGATCCGGGTACGCAGTATTTT
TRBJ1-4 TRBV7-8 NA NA CASSPQQGYNEKLFF TGTGCCAGCAGCCCTCAACAGGGATACAATGAAAAACTGTTTTTT
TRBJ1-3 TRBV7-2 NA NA CASSLLGRASGNTIYF TGTGCCAGCAGCTTACTAGGACGGGCCTCTGGAAACACCATATATTTT
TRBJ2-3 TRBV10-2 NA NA CASSASVLGTDTQYF TGCGCCAGCAGTGCGTCCGTGTTGGGCACAGATACGCAGTATTTT
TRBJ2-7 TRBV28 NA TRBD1 CASSLNRGLYEQYF TGTGCCAGCAGTTTAAACAGGGGTCTCTACGAGCAGTACTTC
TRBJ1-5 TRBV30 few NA CAWTSAGAQPQHF TGTGCCTGGACCTCGGCAGGGGCTCAGCCCCAGCATTTT
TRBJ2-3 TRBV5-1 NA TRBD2 CASSWGGLAGGGADTQYF TGCGCCAGCAGCTGGGGAGGACTAGCGGGAGGCGGCGCAGATACGCAGTATTTT
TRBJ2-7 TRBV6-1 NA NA CASKAEGGAYEQYF TGTGCCAGCAAAGCCGAAGGGGGTGCCTACGAGCAGTACTTC
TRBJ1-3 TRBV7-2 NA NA CASSLVRITPGNTIYF TGTGCCAGCAGCTTAGTGCGAATTACTCCTGGAAACACCATATATTTT
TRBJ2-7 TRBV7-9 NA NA CASSFGTQGYEQYF TGTGCCAGCAGCTTTGGGACACAGGGCTACGAGCAGTACTTC
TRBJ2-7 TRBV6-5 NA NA CASRSDGYSYEQYF TGTGCCAGCAGGTCGGACGGGTACTCCTACGAGCAGTACTTC
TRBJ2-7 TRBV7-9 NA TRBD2 CASSPRLAGGLFEQYF TGTGCCAGCAGCCCCCGACTAGCGGGAGGTTTGTTTGAGCAGTACTTC
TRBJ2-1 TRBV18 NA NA CASSPLRNSVSYNEQFF TGTGCCAGCTCACCACTGAGGAATTCGGTTTCCTACAATGAGCAGTTCTTC
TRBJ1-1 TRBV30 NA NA CARQVGDEAFF TGTGCCCGACAGGTGGGGGATGAAGCTTTCTTT
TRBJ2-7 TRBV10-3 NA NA CAIGEGAGEQYF TGTGCCATTGGGGAGGGGGCTGGAGAGCAGTACTTC
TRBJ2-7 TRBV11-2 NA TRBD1 CASSLGTGGSYEQYF TGTGCCAGCAGCTTAGGGACAGGGGGCTCCTACGAGCAGTACTTC
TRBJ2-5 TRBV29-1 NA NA CSVRTMFGETQYF TGCAGCGTCCGGACCATGTTCGGCGAGACCCAGTACTTC
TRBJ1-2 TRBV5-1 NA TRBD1 CASSLGRGNHYGYTF TGCGCCAGCAGCCTGGGCAGGGGGAACCACTATGGCTACACCTTC
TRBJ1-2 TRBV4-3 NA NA CASSQGWGSGYTF TGCGCCAGCAGCCAAGGATGGGGTTCTGGCTACACCTTC
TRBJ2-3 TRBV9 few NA CASSVGDTQYF TGTGCCAGCAGCGTAGGGGATACGCAGTATTTT
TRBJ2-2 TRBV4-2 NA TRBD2 CASSQATSGRARTGELFF TGTGCCAGCAGCCAGGCGACTAGCGGGAGGGCGAGGACCGGGGAGCTGTTTTTT
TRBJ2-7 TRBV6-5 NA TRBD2 CASSVPGLGVYEQYF TGTGCCAGCAGTGTTCCCGGACTAGGTGTCTACGAGCAGTACTTC
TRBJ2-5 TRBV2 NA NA CASQLRETQYF TGTGCCAGTCAGCTACGAGAGACCCAGTACTTC
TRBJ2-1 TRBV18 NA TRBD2 CASSPTGGAGGNEQFF TGTGCCAGCTCACCTACTGGAGGAGCGGGAGGGAATGAGCAGTTCTTC
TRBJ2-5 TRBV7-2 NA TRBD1 CASTPDRGRETQYF TGTGCCAGCACCCCGGACAGGGGAAGGGAGACCCAGTACTTC
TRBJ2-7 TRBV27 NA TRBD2 CASGGLAYEQYF TGTGCCAGCGGCGGACTAGCGTACGAGCAGTACTTC
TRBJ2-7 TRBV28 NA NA CASSFQIKAGGEISYEQYF TGTGCCAGCAGTTTCCAGATAAAGGCCGGAGGGGAAATAAGCTACGAGCAGTACTTC
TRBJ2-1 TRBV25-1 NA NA CASSGGDGRSSYNEQFF TGTGCCAGCAGTGGAGGGGACGGGCGAAGCTCCTACAATGAGCAGTTCTTC
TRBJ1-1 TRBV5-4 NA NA CASSFRTDTEAFF TGTGCCAGCAGCTTTCGGACAGACACTGAAGCTTTCTTT
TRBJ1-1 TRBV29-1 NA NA CSVEGNRQGYTEAFF TGCAGCGTTGAAGGAAACCGCCAGGGGTATACTGAAGCTTTCTTT
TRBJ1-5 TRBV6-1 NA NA CASGPFNQPQHF TGTGCCAGCGGTCCCTTCAATCAGCCCCAGCATTTT
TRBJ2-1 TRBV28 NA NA CASTGGGLEQFF TGTGCCAGCACCGGTGGGGGGCTTGAGCAGTTCTTC
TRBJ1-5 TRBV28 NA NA CASSSTGSGQPQHF TGTGCCAGCAGTTCAACAGGGTCAGGACAGCCCCAGCATTTT
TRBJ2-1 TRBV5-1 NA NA CASSRPGWDEQFF TGCGCCAGCAGCCGTCCGGGCTGGGATGAGCAGTTCTTC
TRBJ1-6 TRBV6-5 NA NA CASTTEFGSRSPLHF TGTGCCAGCACCACTGAGTTCGGCAGTCGATCACCCCTCCACTTT
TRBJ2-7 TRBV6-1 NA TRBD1 CASSRTGRYEQYF TGTGCCAGCAGCCGGACAGGGCGGTACGAGCAGTACTTC
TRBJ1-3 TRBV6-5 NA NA CASSFDSSGNTIYF TGTGCCAGCAGTTTCGACAGCTCTGGAAACACCATATATTTT
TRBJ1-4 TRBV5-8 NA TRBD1 CASSFNRGFRHEKLFF TGTGCCAGCAGCTTTAACAGGGGTTTTAGACATGAAAAACTGTTTTTT
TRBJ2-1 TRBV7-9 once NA CASSLVVGSGRNNEQFF TGTGCCAGCAGCTTAGTCGTGGGGTCCGGGAGAAACAATGAGCAGTTCTTC
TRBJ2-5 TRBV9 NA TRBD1 CASSVEGTAQETQYF TGTGCCAGCAGCGTAGAAGGGACAGCTCAAGAGACCCAGTACTTC
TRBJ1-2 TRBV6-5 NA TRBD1 CASRYPGQGASGYTF TGTGCCAGCAGGTACCCGGGACAGGGGGCCTCAGGCTACACCTTC
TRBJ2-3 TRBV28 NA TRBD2 CASRLAGGEEYF TGTGCCAGCCGCCTAGCGGGAGGGGAAGAGTATTTT
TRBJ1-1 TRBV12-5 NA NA CASGLGTEAFF TGTGCTAGTGGTTTAGGTACTGAAGCTTTCTTT
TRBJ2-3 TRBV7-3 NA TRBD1 CASSPQGADTQYF TGTGCCAGCAGCCCACAGGGGGCAGATACGCAGTATTTT
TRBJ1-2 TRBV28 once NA CASSSTGLYGYTF TGTGCCAGCAGTTCGACAGGACTCTATGGCTACACCTTC